Listed below are T cell receptor beta chains from one sample, sequenced in a study of blood T cell repertoires in COVID-19. The table came from immunoSEQ multiplex PCR; TCRdb's copy has only in-frame clones and leaves some out. The table shows 150,000 to 200,000 clones, with around three quarters occurring only once. Sequencing was performed on PBMCs or T cells enriched from blood (not recorded which). The receptors come from a woman aged 45-65 years with acute COVID-19. Each CDR3 is given with its conserved first and last residue. A D gene is named only where the DNA matches it firmly. Clone size is stated in some rows and not others, as once, few, many or a class when expanded.

V gene,clone size,D gene,J gene,CDR3 DNA,CDR3 protein
TRBV9,-,-,TRBJ2-3,TGTGCCAGCAGCGTGAAATACTCTTTTTACACAGATACGCAGTATTTT,CASSVKYSFYTDTQYF
TRBV5-1,-,TRBD1,TRBJ1-4,TGCGCCAGCAGCGCTCGACAGGGAGTCGGGGAAAAACTGTTTTTT,CASSARQGVGEKLFF
TRBV5-1,-,TRBD2,TRBJ2-5,TGCGCCAGCAGCCAGAGGACTAGCGGGGGGCTCGAGACCCAGTACTTC,CASSQRTSGGLETQYF
TRBV9,-,-,TRBJ1-5,TGTGCCAGCAGCCTAACGGGGGAAGTCTATCAGCCCCAGCATTTT,CASSLTGEVYQPQHF
TRBV6-5,-,-,TRBJ2-1,TGTGCCAGCAGTTACCCGGCAGGGCCTTACAATGAGCAGTTCTTC,CASSYPAGPYNEQFF
TRBV29-1,-,-,TRBJ1-1,TGCAGCGTTGAGCAAGGGGCTCCTGAAGCTTTCTTT,CSVEQGAPEAFF
TRBV7-9,-,TRBD1,TRBJ1-3,TGTGCCAGCAGCTTTACGGGACAGAGTCGAAACACCATATATTTT,CASSFTGQSRNTIYF
TRBV12-3/TRBV12-4,few,TRBD1,TRBJ1-5,TGTGCCAGCAGTTTAACCGACAGGGTGACCCAGCATTTT,CASSLTDRVTQHF
TRBV18,-,-,TRBJ1-1,TGTGCCAGCTCACCTATCCAGGGGCCTGAAGCTTTCTTT,CASSPIQGPEAFF
TRBV18,-,TRBD1,TRBJ1-1,TGTGCCAGCTCACCACAGGGGGCAAACACTGAAGCTTTCTTT,CASSPQGANTEAFF
TRBV28,-,-,TRBJ1-1,TGTGCCAGCCGGATGGGCGCTGAAGCTTTCTTT,CASRMGAEAFF
TRBV19,-,TRBD1,TRBJ2-5,TGTGCCAGTAGCGGACAGGGTTTAATGAAGACCCAGTACTTC,CASSGQGLMKTQYF
TRBV29-1,-,TRBD2,TRBJ2-3,TGCAGCGTAGCCTTGGGGCTAGCGGGGGAACGAATCAGCACAGATACGCAGTATTTT,CSVALGLAGERISTDTQYF
TRBV2,-,-,TRBJ1-3,TGTGCCAGCAGGGGGAGGACCGAGGCTCAAGGAAACACCATATATTTT,CASRGRTEAQGNTIYF
TRBV6-2/TRBV6-3,-,-,TRBJ1-1,TGTGCCAGCAGTTACGGAGGACAGAGAAGAAATGAAGCTTTCTTT,CASSYGGQRRNEAFF
TRBV5-1,few,TRBD2,TRBJ2-1,TGCGCCAGCAGCGGCGGGCGGGGGGCCTACAATGAGCAGTTCTTC,CASSGGRGAYNEQFF
TRBV24-1,-,TRBD2,TRBJ2-3,TGTGCCACCAGTGCCTCCGGGACTAGCGGGACTAGCACAGATACGCAGTATTTT,CATSASGTSGTSTDTQYF
TRBV6-2/TRBV6-3,many,-,TRBJ2-3,TGTGCCAGCAGTTACTGGGCGGGCAGGAGCACAGATACGCAGTATTTT,CASSYWAGRSTDTQYF
TRBV15,-,-,TRBJ1-5,TGTGCCACCAGCAGAGGCTACAGGGAGACGAGCAATCAGCCCCAGCATTTT,CATSRGYRETSNQPQHF
TRBV13,once,-,TRBJ2-2,TGTGCCAGCAGCTTAAGCGTCGCCGGGGAGCTGTTTTTT,CASSLSVAGELFF
TRBV7-6,-,TRBD1,TRBJ1-3,TGTGCCAGCAGCGGGGGACAGACAGGAAACACCATATATTTT,CASSGGQTGNTIYF
TRBV4-3,-,-,TRBJ1-5,TGCGCCAGCAGCCAAGAAGCAGGGAACCAGCCCCAGCATTTT,CASSQEAGNQPQHF
TRBV19,few,-,TRBJ1-5,TGTGCCAGTAGTATAGAGGGCAGGGCCCCCTCTAGCAATCAGCCCCAGCATTTT,CASSIEGRAPSSNQPQHF
TRBV28,few,-,TRBJ2-2,TGTGCCAGCAGTTTATGGCCCCAGGACACCGGGGAGCTGTTTTTT,CASSLWPQDTGELFF
TRBV3-1/TRBV3-2,-,TRBD1,TRBJ1-2,TGTGCCAGCAAAATTCAGGGGGGATATGGCTACACCTTC,CASKIQGGYGYTF
TRBV5-1,-,-,TRBJ1-1,TGCGCCAGCAGCTTGGTTGAGGGTGGTGAAGCTTTCTTT,CASSLVEGGEAFF
TRBV4-2,-,-,TRBJ1-5,TGTGCCAGCAGCCAAGATGGACAGTTAAATCAGCCCCAGCATTTT,CASSQDGQLNQPQHF
TRBV4-3,once,-,TRBJ1-2,TGCGCCAGCAGCCAAGAGGACGGGAGAAACTATGGCTACACCTTC,CASSQEDGRNYGYTF
TRBV2,-,TRBD1,TRBJ1-1,TGTGCCGGAAGACAGGGCATAGGGGCGGGCACTGAAGCTTTCTTT,CAGRQGIGAGTEAFF
TRBV6-5,-,TRBD1,TRBJ2-1,TGTGCCAGCAGCGTCACAGGGGACGAGCAGTTCTTC,CASSVTGDEQFF
TRBV11-2,-,-,TRBJ1-3,TGTGCCAGCAGCTTGGGAGACACCATATATTTT,CASSLGDTIYF
TRBV23-1,few,TRBD1,TRBJ2-1,TGCGCCAGCAGACGCGGACAGGGGAGGAATGAGCAGTTCTTC,CASRRGQGRNEQFF
TRBV2,-,-,TRBJ1-4,TGTGCCAGCAGCCCCCGAGCAACAGGGTTAGCTAATGAAAAACTGTTTTTT,CASSPRATGLANEKLFF
TRBV5-1,-,TRBD1,TRBJ1-1,TGCGCCAGCAGCGGCGGACAGGGGGAGGGCACTGAAGCTTTCTTT,CASSGGQGEGTEAFF
TRBV6-4,-,-,TRBJ2-5,TGTGCCAGCAGTGCAGGGAACTCTGGGGGCGGAGAGACCCAGTACTTC,CASSAGNSGGGETQYF
TRBV29-1,once,TRBD2,TRBJ2-5,TGCAGCGTAATTAGCGGGGGATTTTTTGGGACCCAGTACTTC,CSVISGGFFGTQYF
TRBV29-1,-,-,TRBJ2-1,TGCAGCGTTGAAGACAGGCTCCTGACCGGGGGGCAGTTCTTC,CSVEDRLLTGGQFF